The entry that follows covers one T cell receptor beta chain sequence. Germline lookup yields CDR1 SGHRS and CDR2 YFSETQ. Trimming stripped 6 bases from V and 5 bases from J, with 21 bases between. The CDR3 is made up of 16 amino acids. Random hexamers were used to reverse transcribe an amount of about 0.5 to 1 ug RNA. The method of amplification for TCR beta CDR3 was immunoSEQ multiplex PCR, covering 54 Vbeta and 13 Jbeta. Using its own MiXCR run on the immunoSEQ multiplex PCR reads, TCRdb lists one record per CDR3 protein. The table has 150,000 to 180,000 distinct CDR3 sequences, less than 97% seen once. This sample is part of a study of CD8 T cells in Susac syndrome.

V gene TRBV5-1 combines with J gene TRBJ2-1; TRBD2 might be the D (5 bases). This sequence was found in a human donor with multiple sclerosis. Material: CD8+ T cells from PBMCs. In DNA, the CDR3 is TGCGCCAGCACCGAGGAATGGCGGGCTGGGCACAATGAGCAGTTCTTC. Translated, it gives CASTEEWRAGHNEQFF.